This T cell receptor beta chain was found in a study of T-cell memory formation after mild COVID-19. Amplification by 5'RACE using constant-segment primers produced TCR alpha and TCR beta cDNA libraries that carried sample barcodes and UMIs. TCRdb reprocessed the 5' RACE reads with MiXCR, giving one entry per CDR3 protein. The sample yields about 340,000 distinct CDR3 sequences, over 20% seen once. This clonotype occurred a few times. V shed 3 bases and J shed 5 bases, with 17 bases lying between them. CDR3 length equals 15 residues. Germline V gene data show CDR1 as DFQATT and CDR2 as SNEGSKA (reference sequence).

This chain uses TRBV20-1 with TRBJ1-5; no definite D call. The clonotype originates from an adult woman who had mild COVID-19 (a few samples of this study predate the infection). Cell type and time point are not known. Specimen: PBMCs or a T cell subset sorted from them (not recorded which). The CDR3 bases are TGCAGTGCTAGGGGTTCGGCCGAAGTGGATCAGCCCCAGCATTTT. The encoded protein is CSARGSAEVDQPQHF.